These T cell receptor beta chains were read from a single sample in a study of control samples from healthy donors and cancer patients. Clones were sequenced by immunoSEQ multiplex PCR, and TCRdb holds only the in-frame ones, with some missing. The table has 150,000 to 200,000 clones, approximately 86% seen once. The sample was blood. The receptors come from a man aged 18 to 35 in good health. Each CDR3 is given with its conserved first and last residue. Fields, in order: V gene, J gene, D gene, clone size, CDR3 protein, CDR3 DNA. The D gene is left open where the match is weak. Where a row states a size, it is once, few, many or the class of an expanded clone; other rows omit it.

TRBV5-1	TRBJ2-5	TRBD1	once	CASSPLAAGGTQETQYF	TGCGCCAGCAGCCCCCTGGCGGCAGGGGGCACTCAAGAGACCCAGTACTTC
TRBV18	TRBJ1-1	TRBD1	-	CASSPTFDRANTEAFF	TGTGCCAGCTCCCCCACCTTCGACAGGGCGAACACTGAAGCTTTCTTT
TRBV29-1	TRBJ1-2	-	-	CSVEVPPPGGHYGYTF	TGCAGCGTTGAAGTTCCCCCCCCCGGGGGGCACTATGGCTACACCTTC
TRBV19	TRBJ2-7	TRBD1	-	CASSGTAYEQYF	TGTGCCAGTAGTGGGACAGCCTACGAGCAGTACTTC
TRBV5-6	TRBJ2-5	TRBD2	-	CASSLGPRTRGETQYF	TGTGCCAGCAGCTTGGGGCCCCGGACTAGAGGGGAGACCCAGTACTTC
TRBV4-1	TRBJ1-1	-	-	CASSQAFFGGMNTEAFF	TGCGCCAGCAGCCAAGCGTTTTTCGGGGGAATGAACACTGAAGCTTTCTTT
TRBV10-2	TRBJ2-3	TRBD1	many	CASQDRKLTDTQYF	TGCGCCAGCCAGGACAGGAAGCTCACAGATACGCAGTATTTT
TRBV2	TRBJ1-4	-	-	CASATDATNEKLFF	TGTGCCAGCGCGACAGATGCAACTAATGAAAAACTGTTTTTT
TRBV2	TRBJ2-3	-	-	CASSEAHSTDTQYF	TGTGCCAGCAGTGAGGCCCATAGCACAGATACGCAGTATTTT
TRBV11-2	TRBJ2-5	-	-	CASSLDLETQYF	TGTGCCAGCAGCTTAGATCTGGAGACCCAGTACTTC
TRBV6-2/TRBV6-3	TRBJ1-6	TRBD1	-	CASSYVDRGRGSPLHF	TGTGCCAGCAGTTACGTCGACAGGGGACGGGGTTCACCCCTCCACTTT
TRBV7-2	TRBJ2-7	TRBD1	-	CASSLGGQGYEQYF	TGTGCCAGCAGCTTAGGTGGACAGGGCTACGAGCAGTACTTC
TRBV7-9	TRBJ2-3	-	-	CASSLNSRAGGTDTQYF	TGTGCCAGCAGCTTAAATTCGCGGGCCGGGGGCACAGATACGCAGTATTTT
TRBV6-5	TRBJ1-2	-	once	CASSYTRESYGYTF	TGTGCCAGCAGTTACACTCGGGAGTCCTATGGCTACACCTTC
TRBV24-1	TRBJ2-3	-	-	CATSVGDTQYF	TGTGCCACCAGTGTTGGAGATACGCAGTATTTT
TRBV18	TRBJ1-1	TRBD1	-	CASSPPGQGGSRRTEAFF	TGTGCCAGCTCACCACCGGGACAGGGGGGGAGCCGGCGCACTGAAGCTTTCTTT
TRBV6-2/TRBV6-3	TRBJ2-2	TRBD2	-	CASSYSTGLAGGKNTGELFF	TGTGCCAGCAGTTACTCGACCGGACTAGCGGGGGGGAAGAACACCGGGGAGCTGTTTTTT
TRBV7-8	TRBJ2-2	-	-	CASSLVEATGELFF	TGTGCCAGCAGCTTAGTGGAGGCTACCGGGGAGCTGTTTTTT
TRBV4-3	TRBJ1-1	-	-	CASSQVTGMDTEAFF	TGCGCCAGCAGCCAAGTGACGGGAATGGACACTGAAGCTTTCTTT
TRBV5-6	TRBJ2-7	-	-	CASRTAGRGPYEQYF	TGTGCCAGCAGAACGGCCGGGCGGGGGCCCTACGAGCAGTACTTC
TRBV6-2/TRBV6-3	TRBJ1-1	-	-	CASSLKPNSAEAFF	TGTGCCAGCAGTCTCAAGCCGAACTCCGCTGAAGCTTTCTTT
TRBV5-6	TRBJ1-6	-	-	CASSLGSSYNSPLHF	TGTGCCAGCAGCTTGGGAAGCTCCTATAATTCACCCCTCCACTTT
TRBV2	TRBJ1-4	-	-	CASSEVPAEKLFF	TGTGCCAGCAGTGAGGTCCCCGCGGAAAAACTGTTTTTT
TRBV29-1	TRBJ1-2	-	few	CSVGRADLLYGYTF	TGCAGCGTTGGGCGGGCGGACCTTCTCTATGGCTACACCTTC
TRBV4-1	TRBJ2-2	TRBD1	-	CASSLFGQGAGTGELFF	TGCGCCAGCAGCCTGTTTGGACAGGGGGCGGGCACCGGGGAGCTGTTTTTT
TRBV28	TRBJ1-1	-	-	CASRRAARSLSEAFF	TGTGCCAGCAGACGAGCGGCCAGGTCTTTATCTGAAGCTTTCTTT
TRBV27	TRBJ2-7	-	once	CASSLGAGTYEQYF	TGTGCCAGCAGTTTAGGGGCAGGGACCTACGAGCAGTACTTC
TRBV19	TRBJ2-1	TRBD1	-	CASTQTGDPLGDEQFF	TGTGCCAGTACCCAGACAGGGGATCCCCTCGGAGATGAGCAGTTCTTC
TRBV5-6	TRBJ2-7	-	-	CASSFGVEQYF	TGTGCCAGCAGCTTCGGGGTCGAGCAGTACTTC
TRBV5-6	TRBJ1-2	TRBD1	-	CASSSGTDPHGYTF	TGTGCCAGCAGCTCCGGGACAGACCCCCATGGCTACACCTTC
TRBV5-1	TRBJ1-6	-	-	CASSLGSSNSPLHF	TGCGCCAGCAGTTTAGGGTCTAGTAATTCACCCCTCCACTTT
TRBV9	TRBJ1-4	-	few	CASSVGEASNEKLFF	TGTGCCAGCAGCGTCGGGGAGGCCTCCAATGAAAAACTGTTTTTT
TRBV2	TRBJ1-2	-	-	CASSWGPGYGYTF	TGTGCCAGCAGTTGGGGACCGGGATATGGCTACACCTTC
TRBV5-3	TRBJ2-1	TRBD2	-	CARSILGLAGSSGSYNEQFF	TGTGCCAGAAGTATCTTGGGTCTAGCGGGGTCTTCGGGGTCTTACAATGAGCAGTTCTTC
TRBV4-3	TRBJ2-7	TRBD1	-	CASSQDGETGVYEQYF	TGCGCCAGCAGCCAAGATGGGGAGACAGGGGTCTACGAGCAGTACTTC
TRBV9	TRBJ2-7	-	-	CASSVGGVGVYEQYF	TGTGCCAGCAGCGTAGGCGGGGTTGGAGTCTACGAGCAGTACTTC
TRBV28	TRBJ1-5	TRBD1	-	CASATGGDSNQPQHF	TGTGCCAGCGCGACAGGGGGCGATAGCAATCAGCCCCAGCATTTT
TRBV28	TRBJ1-1	-	-	CASPSETEAFF	TGTGCCAGCCCCAGCGAGACTGAAGCTTTCTTT
TRBV7-6	TRBJ2-5	TRBD2	-	CASSSIAGGQDTQYF	TGTGCCAGCAGCTCTATAGCGGGGGGGCAAGATACCCAGTACTTC
TRBV19	TRBJ1-4	TRBD1	-	CASSWTGTNEKLFF	TGTGCCAGTAGCTGGACAGGAACTAATGAAAAACTGTTTTTT
TRBV4-2	TRBJ2-2	TRBD2	-	CASSLSGTSGLDGELFF	TGTGCCAGCAGCCTATCCGGGACTAGCGGGCTGGACGGGGAGCTGTTTTTT
TRBV6-5	TRBJ1-1	TRBD1	-	CASSYSRGTVNTEAFF	TGTGCCAGCAGTTACAGTCGAGGGACAGTGAACACTGAAGCTTTCTTT
TRBV9	TRBJ2-3	TRBD2	-	CASSVPTSGVTDTQYF	TGTGCCAGCAGCGTGCCGACTAGCGGGGTCACAGATACGCAGTATTTT
TRBV29-1	TRBJ2-7	-	-	CSVTDLSSYEQYF	TGCAGCGTTACGGACTTGTCCTCCTACGAGCAGTACTTC
TRBV2	TRBJ2-5	-	-	CASGGQGRETQYF	TGTGCCAGCGGGGGGCAGGGCCGGGAGACCCAGTACTTC
TRBV2	TRBJ1-4	-	-	CASSERVNEKLFF	TGTGCCAGCAGTGAACGAGTTAATGAAAAACTGTTTTTT
TRBV15	TRBJ2-1	-	-	CATSRSRQHEQFF	TGTGCCACCAGCAGAAGTCGACAGCATGAGCAGTTCTTC
TRBV7-2	TRBJ2-1	-	-	CASSPQSGASNEQFF	TGTGCCAGCAGCCCTCAGTCGGGTGCCTCCAATGAGCAGTTCTTC
TRBV4-3	TRBJ2-2	-	-	CASSLGTPNTGELFF	TGCGCCAGCAGCCTGGGGACACCGAACACCGGGGAGCTGTTTTTT
TRBV9	TRBJ2-1	-	-	CASSVGGSDNEQFF	TGTGCCAGCAGCGTAGGGGGATCGGACAATGAGCAGTTCTTC
TRBV30	TRBJ1-1	TRBD1	-	CAWEGQTNTEAFF	TGTGCCTGGGAGGGACAGACGAACACTGAAGCTTTCTTT
TRBV7-3	TRBJ2-7	TRBD1	-	CASSLMGDSRTNEQYF	TGTGCCAGCAGCTTAATGGGGGACAGCCGTACCAACGAGCAGTACTTC
TRBV4-3	TRBJ2-1	-	-	CASSHRLGASEQFF	TGCGCCAGCAGCCACCGACTAGGAGCCTCTGAGCAGTTCTTC
TRBV9	TRBJ1-6	-	once	CASSSSQGLGSPLHF	TGTGCCAGCAGCTCTTCTCAGGGGCTAGGGTCACCCCTCCACTTT
TRBV28	TRBJ2-5	-	once	CASSFAGRREETQYF	TGTGCCAGCAGTTTTGCTGGGAGAAGGGAAGAGACCCAGTACTTC
TRBV27	TRBJ2-7	-	-	CASSPRPRDEQYF	TGTGCCAGCAGTCCCCGTCCAAGAGACGAGCAGTACTTC
TRBV29-1	TRBJ2-3	TRBD1	-	CSVTGQGTDTQYF	TGCAGCGTGACGGGACAGGGTACAGATACGCAGTATTTT
TRBV19	TRBJ1-6	-	-	CASSKTGDSPLHF	TGTGCCAGTAGTAAGACAGGAGACTCACCCCTCCACTTT
TRBV7-9	TRBJ2-2	-	-	CASSLNLRLNTGELFF	TGTGCCAGCAGCTTAAATTTACGCCTGAACACCGGGGAGCTGTTTTTT
TRBV9	TRBJ2-7	-	-	CASSGSYEQYF	TGTGCCAGCAGCGGCTCCTACGAGCAGTACTTC